The next 11 T cell receptor beta chains were all read from a single sample in a study of shared clonotypes between healthy human individuals. Measured with immunoSEQ multiplex PCR; TCRdb has only the in-frame clones, and not every one. The sample yields 2 million to 2.5 million clones, 85% to 95% seen once. Source material: naive CD4+ T cells from PBMCs. The subset here: CD45RA+ positively selected. The source is a man younger than 35 in good health. Some clones in this sample may be carry-over from other donors' samples.

This chain connects TRBV30 to TRBJ1-1; maybe TRBD1 (5 bases). The CDR3 covers 14 residues. CDR1 GTSNPN and CDR2 SVGIG come from the germline V gene (reference sequence). Deletions cut 3 bases from V and 7 bases from J, with 18 bases between. CDR3 in amino acids: CAWSERRDLHEAFF. For the CDR3, the DNA is TGTGCCTGGAGCGAACGCCGGGACCTCCATGAAGCTTTCTTT.

In this sample, this clone turned up once. CDR3 residues: CASSLGERRTQYF. CDR3 nucleotides: TGCGCCAGCAGCTTGGGGGAGCGGCGGACCCAGTACTTC. The chain combines TRBV5-1 with TRBJ2-5; D is perhaps TRBD2 (5 bases). The length of the CDR3 is 13 residues. V was pared by 0 bases and J by 7 bases, with 10 bases between. Germline CDR1 SGHRS, CDR2 YFSETQ.

V gene TRBV4-1 combines with J gene TRBJ2-7, with D perhaps TRBD1 (6 bases). The CDR3 totals 15 residues. Germline values: CDR1 MGHRA, CDR2 YSYEKL. Trimming cost V 1 base and J 0 bases, with 10 bases left between them. As DNA, the CDR3 is TGCGCCAGCAGCCAAGGGACAGTTAACTCCTACGAGCAGTACTTC. Residues: CASSQGTVNSYEQYF.

Of note for this clone: At the DNA level, this CDR3 is encoded by other sequences in the same sample as well. This chain uses TRBV10-3 with TRBJ1-5; D gene ambiguous. Germline V gives CDR1 ENHRY, CDR2 SYGVKD. The CDR3 consists of 14 residues. Deletions cut 0 bases from V and 2 bases from J, with 5 bases between. Written as DNA, the CDR3 is TGTGCCATCAGTGAGTCAGGAGGCAATCAGCCCCAGCATTTT. Protein: CAISESGGNQPQHF.

Remarks on this clone: This same CDR3 is encoded by further DNA sequences in the sample. The chain links TRBV19 to TRBJ2-3, with D possibly being TRBD1 or TRBD2 (5 bases each). V was cut by 7 bases and J by 3 bases, with 11 bases left in between. CDR3 length: 13 residues. CDR1 is LNHDA and CDR2 is SQIVND in the germline V gene (reference sequence). This CDR3 reads CASTGRGTDTQYF. The CDR3 coding sequence is TGTGCCAGTACAGGGAGAGGTACAGATACGCAGTATTTT.

Remarks on this clone: The CDR3 ends on some other residue instead of the conserved phenylalanine or tryptophan, so this is likely a read error. No DNA is shown, since the ends of the CDR3 on it are uncertain; the CDR3 is the one TCRdb lists. V and J are TRBV20-1 and TRBJ1-2. The CDR3 spans 9 amino acids, including both terminal residues. CDR1 DFQATT and CDR2 SNEGSKA come from the germline V gene (reference sequence). CDR3 residues: CSPFGAGQL.

The chain carries TRBV28 and TRBJ2-3; no firm D call. Germline V CDR1 and CDR2: MDHEN, SYDVKM. The CDR3 length is 11 residues. V lost 10 bases and J 8 bases, leaving 13 bases between the germline ends. The CDR3 reads CATKERSTQYF. CDR3 coding DNA: TGTGCCACCAAGGAGAGGAGTACGCAGTATTTT.

With regard to this clone: This CDR3 is also generated by other DNA sequences in the sample. The V and J genes are TRBV29-1 and TRBJ2-3, with D perhaps given as TRBD1 or TRBD2 (5 bases each). Germline CDR1 is SQVTM and CDR2 is ANQGSEA. Trimming left V 6 bases short and J 0 bases short, with 10 bases between. The CDR3 sequence is 13 residues long. CDR3 sequence reads: CSVQGRSTDTQYF. The CDR3 DNA reads TGCAGCGTCCAGGGACGGAGCACAGATACGCAGTATTTT.

The chain has TRBV23-1 and TRBJ2-7; 8 bases fit TRBD1. TRBV23-1 is recorded as an ORF, its role being uncertain. V lost 6 bases to trimming and J lost 5 bases; unmatched junction nucleotides: 15. The CDR3 extends over 16 amino acids. The CDR3 loop reads CASRNSLRDRRNEQYF. CDR3 nucleotides: TGCGCCAGCAGAAACTCATTACGGGACAGGAGGAACGAGCAGTACTTC.

This rearrangement joins TRBV7-8 to TRBJ2-5; D unresolved. Germline V lookup: CDR1 SGHVS, CDR2 FQNEAQ. V was clipped by 4 bases and J by 4 bases, with 22 bases between them. This CDR3 is 17 amino acids long. The CDR3 DNA follows: TGTGCCAGCAGCTCCCCGGATATGATAAGTTACTTAGAGACCCAGTACTTC. Protein sequence: CASSSPDMISYLETQYF.

V and J are TRBV6-1 and TRBJ2-3; D may be TRBD1 or TRBD2 (6 bases each). The length of the CDR3 is 12 residues. Between the trimmed V and J ends, which lost 6 bases and 9 bases, there was a span of 13 bases. Germline V gene sequence: CDR1 MNHNS, CDR2 SASEGT. This CDR3 is CASSGWGATQYF. The CDR3 DNA is TGTGCCAGCAGCGGATGGGGGGCCACGCAGTATTTT.